Each of the 5 T cell receptor beta chains below was sequenced from the same sample in a study of T cell repertoires in cytomegalovirus infection. Antigens for these TCRs are unknown. TCRdb reprocessed the reads via MiXCR and lists one record per CDR3 protein. The sample has about 52,000 distinct CDR3 sequences; less than 20% are singletons. The specimen comprised CD8+ T cells from cultured PBMCs, sampled from culture after CMV antigen stimulation. These receptors all come from a human donor in good health (CMV status not recorded). Some clones in this sample may be carry-over from other donors' samples.

This chain connects TRBV28 to TRBJ2-2; 9 bases line up with TRBD2. The CDR3 covers 16 residues. Trimming cost V 6 bases and J 5 bases; bases outside gene matches: 10. Germline V gene data show CDR1 as MDHEN and CDR2 as SYDVKM. CDR3 coding DNA: TGTGCCAGCAGGGCCCGGCGGGGGGGCCGAACCGGGGAGCTGTTTTTT. It yields the protein CASRARRGGRTGELFF.

This chain connects TRBV9 to TRBJ1-2; D is ambiguous. The germline V and J ends were trimmed by 0 bases and 4 bases, with 13 bases remaining between them. Germline CDR1 and CDR2: SGDLS and YYNGEE. The CDR3 spans 15 residues. The CDR3 is CASSVDDGPLYGYTF. The DNA of the CDR3 is TGTGCCAGCAGCGTAGACGACGGACCGCTCTATGGCTACACCTTC.

The chain carries TRBV20-1 and TRBJ2-5; D is unclear. Germline CDR1 reads DFQATT; CDR2 reads SNEGSKA (reference sequence). V shed 6 bases and J shed 3 bases, with 17 bases lying between them. This CDR3 spans 14 amino acids. The CDR3 reads CSAQTGRIKETQYF. The CDR3, as DNA: TGCAGTGCCCAGACGGGCCGGATCAAAGAGACCCAGTACTTC.

This clonotype has just a few counts. In nucleotides, the CDR3 is TGTGCCAGCAGCTTTGGGACAGCTACCTACGAGCAGTACTTC. Its translation: CASSFGTATYEQYF. The rearrangement uses TRBV7-2 and TRBJ2-7; 7 bases agree with TRBD1. In germline, CDR1 is SGHTA, CDR2 FQGNSA. J gave up 2 bases and V 3 bases, and 4 bases lay outside the gene matches. This CDR3 is 14 amino acids long.

The V gene is TRBV20-1, the J gene TRBJ2-5; 13 bases line up with TRBD2. The CDR3 runs to 16 residues. The trim removed 3 bases at V and 0 bases at J, leaving 4 bases unmatched. CDR1 DFQATT and CDR2 SNEGSKA come from the germline V gene (reference sequence). The CDR3 loop reads CSASVTSGGYQETQYF. CDR3 DNA: TGCAGTGCTAGCGTGACTAGCGGGGGGTACCAAGAGACCCAGTACTTC.